This entry concerns a single TCR beta chain. TCRdb analysed the 5' RACE reads with MiXCR anew, one entry per CDR3 protein. Here the sample spans roughly 55,000 distinct CDR3 sequences, around 24% being singletons. Trimming took off 4 bases at V and 7 bases at J, with 10 bases between the two ends. The V gene's germline CDR1 is SQVTM and CDR2 ANQGSEA. The CDR3 covers 12 residues. This TCR was recovered from a female donor with breast cancer. Sequencing was done on a sample of tumor-infiltrating naive CD4+ T cells sorted from the breast tumor. Indicated subset: naive CD4+ T cells, CD4+CD45RA+CD25-. V usage is TRBV29-1 and J usage is TRBJ1-4; D is undetermined. The CDR3 sequence is CSVGHSAEKLFF. The DNA for the CDR3 is TGCAGCGTTGGACATTCGGCTGAAAAACTGTTTTTT. Full variable domain (rest looked up from reference TRBV29-1 and TRBJ1-4): SAVISQKPSRDICQRGTSLTIQCQVDSQVTMMFWYRQQPGQSLTLIATANQGSEATYESGFVIDKFPISRPNLTFSTLTVSNMSPEDSSIYLCSVGHSAEKLFFGSGTQLSVL.